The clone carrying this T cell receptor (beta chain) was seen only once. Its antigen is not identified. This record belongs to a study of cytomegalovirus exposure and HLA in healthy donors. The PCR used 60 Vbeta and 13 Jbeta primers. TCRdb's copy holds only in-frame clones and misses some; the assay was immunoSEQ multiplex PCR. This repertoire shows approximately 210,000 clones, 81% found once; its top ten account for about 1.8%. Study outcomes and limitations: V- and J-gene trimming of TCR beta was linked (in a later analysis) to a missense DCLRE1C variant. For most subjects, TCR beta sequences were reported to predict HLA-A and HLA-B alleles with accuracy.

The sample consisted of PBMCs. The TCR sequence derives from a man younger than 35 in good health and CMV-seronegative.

This CDR3 is CASSPPSGRSSTEAFF. The CDR3, as DNA: TGTGCCAGCAGCCCCCCATCTGGCAGGTCGAGCACTGAAGCTTTCTTT. The gene calls are TRBV9 and TRBJ1-1; D is unclear. The CDR3 sequence is 16 residues long. The germline V and J ends were trimmed by 4 bases and 4 bases, with 20 bases remaining between them. Germline assignment: CDR1 SGDLS and CDR2 YYNGEE.